The clone carrying this T cell receptor beta chain was detected a few times. Its specificity is not known. Those patients with uncontrolled infection, other autoimmune disease, pregnancy or lactation were excluded. V gave up 6 bases and J gave up 4 bases, with 19 bases separating them. Germline V gene data show CDR1 as SGDLS and CDR2 as YYNGEE. This CDR3 spans 15 amino acids. These data are taken from a study of T cells in Graves' hyperthyroidism and ophthalmopathy. Study as a whole: Peripheral blood samples were taken at initial diagnosis, prior to any treatment. The study, taken as a whole, reports: The authors' 13 V-J model separated ophthalmopathy from stable hyperthyroidism. Ophthalmopathy onset followed model prediction by a median about 6.5 months.

Researchers amplified the TCR beta CDR3 regions from RNA transcripts. HTBI primers were employed in a first-round RT-PCR of the TCR CDR3. TCRdb itself ran the multiplex PCR reads through MiXCR, one entry per CDR3 protein. The data show 600,000 to 900,000 distinct CDR3 sequences, with about 15% seen just once and around 8.1% held by the top ten. The genes are TRBV9 and TRBJ2-5; tentative D call: TRBD2 (6 bases). Sequencing was carried out using blood. The TCR comes from a man aged 18 to 29 with Graves' hyperthyroidism. The CDR3 DNA sequence: TGTGCCAGCACCGAAGATGGGGGGATAGGAGAGACCCAGTACTTC. Translated, it gives CASTEDGGIGETQYF.